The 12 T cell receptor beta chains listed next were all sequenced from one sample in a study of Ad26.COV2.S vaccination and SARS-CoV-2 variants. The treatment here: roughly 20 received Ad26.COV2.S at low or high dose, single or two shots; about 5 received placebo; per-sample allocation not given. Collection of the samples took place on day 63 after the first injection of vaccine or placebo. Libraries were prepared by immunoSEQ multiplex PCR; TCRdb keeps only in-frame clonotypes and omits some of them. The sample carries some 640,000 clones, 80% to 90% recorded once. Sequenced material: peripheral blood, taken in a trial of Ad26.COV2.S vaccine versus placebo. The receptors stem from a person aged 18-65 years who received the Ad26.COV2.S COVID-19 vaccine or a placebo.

This chain's CDR3 is CAIRTGTSGSYNEQFF. The CDR3 DNA is TGTGCCATCAGAACGGGGACTAGCGGCTCCTACAATGAGCAGTTCTTC. The V call is TRBV10-3, the J call TRBJ2-1; 11 bases are shared with TRBD2. Germline-derived CDR1 and CDR2 are ENHRY and SYGVKD. The CDR3 is made up of 16 amino acids. The junction had 4 bases not matched to a gene; V was cut back by 6 bases and J by 0 bases.

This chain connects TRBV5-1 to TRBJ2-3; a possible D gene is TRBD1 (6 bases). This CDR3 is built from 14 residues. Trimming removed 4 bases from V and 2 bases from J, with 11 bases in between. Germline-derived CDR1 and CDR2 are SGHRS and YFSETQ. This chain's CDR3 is CASSNGQITDTQYF. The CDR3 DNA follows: TGCGCCAGCAGCAATGGACAGATCACAGATACGCAGTATTTT.

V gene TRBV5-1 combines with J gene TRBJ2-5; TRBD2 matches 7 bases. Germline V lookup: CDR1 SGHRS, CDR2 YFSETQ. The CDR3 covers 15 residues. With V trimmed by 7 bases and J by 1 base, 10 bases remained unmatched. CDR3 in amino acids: CASGLGGGFQETQYF. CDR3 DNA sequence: TGCGCCAGCGGCCTTGGCGGGGGTTTCCAAGAGACCCAGTACTTC.

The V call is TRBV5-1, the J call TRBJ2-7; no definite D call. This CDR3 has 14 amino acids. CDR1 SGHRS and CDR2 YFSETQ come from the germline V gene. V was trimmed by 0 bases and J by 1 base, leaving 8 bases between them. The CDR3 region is CASSLVGLSYEQYF. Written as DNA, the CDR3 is TGCGCCAGCAGCTTGGTCGGCCTTTCCTACGAGCAGTACTTC. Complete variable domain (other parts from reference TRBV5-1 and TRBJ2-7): KAGVTQTPRYLIKTRGQQVTLSCSPISGHRSVSWYQQTPGQGLQFLFEYFSETQRNKGNFPGRFSGRQFSNSRSEMNVSTLELGDSALYLCASSLVGLSYEQYFGPGTRLTVT.

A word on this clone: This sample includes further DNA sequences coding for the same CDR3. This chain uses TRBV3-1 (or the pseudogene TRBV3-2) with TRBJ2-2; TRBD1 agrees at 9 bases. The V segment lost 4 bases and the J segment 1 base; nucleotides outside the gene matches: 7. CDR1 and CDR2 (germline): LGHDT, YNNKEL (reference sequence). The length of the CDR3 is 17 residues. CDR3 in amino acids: CASSRLPGQGNTGELFF. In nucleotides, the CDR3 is TGTGCCAGCAGCCGCCTCCCGGGACAGGGGAACACCGGGGAGCTGTTTTTT.

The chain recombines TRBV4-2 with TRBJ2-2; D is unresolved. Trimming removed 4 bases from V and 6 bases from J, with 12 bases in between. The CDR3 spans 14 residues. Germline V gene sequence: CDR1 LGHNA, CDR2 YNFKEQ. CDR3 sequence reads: CASSPSAEPGELFF. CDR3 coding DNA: TGTGCCAGCAGCCCAAGTGCTGAGCCCGGGGAGCTGTTTTTT.

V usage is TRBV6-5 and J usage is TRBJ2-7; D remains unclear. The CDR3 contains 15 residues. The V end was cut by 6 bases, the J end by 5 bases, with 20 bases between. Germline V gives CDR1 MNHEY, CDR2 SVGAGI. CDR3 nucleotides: TGTGCCAGCAGGGTTTCTGGCTGGGGTTCCCACGAGCAGTACTTC. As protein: CASRVSGWGSHEQYF.

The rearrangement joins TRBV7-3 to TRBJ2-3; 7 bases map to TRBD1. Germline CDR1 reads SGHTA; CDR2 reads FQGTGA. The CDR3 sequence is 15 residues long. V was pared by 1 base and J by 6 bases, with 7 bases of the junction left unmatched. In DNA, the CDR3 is TGTGCCAGCAGCTTAAAGACAGGGCTAGGGGATACGCAGTATTTT. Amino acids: CASSLKTGLGDTQYF.

The CDR3 reads CASSQVSSLRAFF. The CDR3 DNA reads as TGTGCCAGCAGCCAAGTGTCCTCGCTGAGAGCTTTCTTT. The rearrangement uses TRBV3-1 (or the pseudogene TRBV3-2) and TRBJ1-1, with D unclear. CDR3 length: 13 residues. Looked up from germline, CDR1 is LGHDT and CDR2 is YNNKEL (reference sequence). With 1 base removed from V and 10 bases from J, the gap between germline ends came to 13 bases.

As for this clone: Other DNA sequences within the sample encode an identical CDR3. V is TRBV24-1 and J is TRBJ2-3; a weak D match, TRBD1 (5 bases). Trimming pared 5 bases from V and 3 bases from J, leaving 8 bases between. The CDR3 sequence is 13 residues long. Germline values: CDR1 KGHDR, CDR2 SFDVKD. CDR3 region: CATSGQGTDTQYF. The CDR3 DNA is TGTGCCACCAGTGGGCAGGGAACAGATACGCAGTATTTT.

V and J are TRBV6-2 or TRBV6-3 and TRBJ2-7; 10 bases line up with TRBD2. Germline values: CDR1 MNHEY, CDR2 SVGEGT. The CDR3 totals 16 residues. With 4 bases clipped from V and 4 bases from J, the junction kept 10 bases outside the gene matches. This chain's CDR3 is CASSSSRGSGGYEQYF. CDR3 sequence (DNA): TGTGCCAGCAGTTCCTCCCGGGGTAGCGGGGGGTACGAGCAGTACTTC.

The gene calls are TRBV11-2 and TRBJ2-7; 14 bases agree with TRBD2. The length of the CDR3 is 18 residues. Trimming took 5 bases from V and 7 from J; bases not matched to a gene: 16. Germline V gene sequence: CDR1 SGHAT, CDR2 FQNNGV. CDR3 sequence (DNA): TGTGCCAGCAGCCATCTACGGACTAGCGGGGGGACCTACGAGGAGCAGTACTTC. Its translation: CASSHLRTSGGTYEEQYF.